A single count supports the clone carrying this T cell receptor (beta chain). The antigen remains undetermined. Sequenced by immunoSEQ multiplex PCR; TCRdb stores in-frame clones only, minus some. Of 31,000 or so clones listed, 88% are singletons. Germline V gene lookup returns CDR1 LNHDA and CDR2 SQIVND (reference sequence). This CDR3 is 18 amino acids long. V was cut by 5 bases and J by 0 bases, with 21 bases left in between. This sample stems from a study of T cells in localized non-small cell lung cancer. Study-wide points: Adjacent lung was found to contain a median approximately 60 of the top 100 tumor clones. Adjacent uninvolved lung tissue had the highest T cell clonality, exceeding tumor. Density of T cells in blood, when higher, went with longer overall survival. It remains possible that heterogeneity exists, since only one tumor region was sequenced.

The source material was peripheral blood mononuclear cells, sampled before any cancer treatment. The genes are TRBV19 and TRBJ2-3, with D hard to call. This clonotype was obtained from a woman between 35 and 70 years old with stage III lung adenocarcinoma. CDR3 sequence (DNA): TGTGCCAGTAGTCCGGACCGTGGGCCGTTTTCTAGCACAGATACGCAGTATTTT. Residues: CASSPDRGPFSSTDTQYF.